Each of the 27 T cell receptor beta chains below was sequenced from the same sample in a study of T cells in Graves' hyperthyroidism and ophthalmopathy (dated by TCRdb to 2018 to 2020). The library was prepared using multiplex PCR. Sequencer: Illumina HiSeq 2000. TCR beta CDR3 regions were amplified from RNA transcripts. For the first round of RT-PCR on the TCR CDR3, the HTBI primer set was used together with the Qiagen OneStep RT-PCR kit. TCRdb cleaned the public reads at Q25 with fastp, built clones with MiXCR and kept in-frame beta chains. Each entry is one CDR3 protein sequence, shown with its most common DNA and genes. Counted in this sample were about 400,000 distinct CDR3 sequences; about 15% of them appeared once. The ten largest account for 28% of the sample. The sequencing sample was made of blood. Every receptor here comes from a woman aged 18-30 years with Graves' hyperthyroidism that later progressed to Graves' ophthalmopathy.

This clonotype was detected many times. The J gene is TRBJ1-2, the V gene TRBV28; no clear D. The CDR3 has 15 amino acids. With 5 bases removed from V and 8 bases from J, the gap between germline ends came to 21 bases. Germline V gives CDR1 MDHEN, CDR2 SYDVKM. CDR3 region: CASSPRERDRQGYTF. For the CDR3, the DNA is TGTGCCAGCAGTCCCCGCGAACGGGATAGACAAGGCTACACCTTC.

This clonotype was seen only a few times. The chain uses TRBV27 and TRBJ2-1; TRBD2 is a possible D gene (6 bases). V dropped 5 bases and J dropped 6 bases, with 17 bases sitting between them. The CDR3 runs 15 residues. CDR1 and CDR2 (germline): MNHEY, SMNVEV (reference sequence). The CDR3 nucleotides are TGTGCCAGCAGTCCTATAGGAGGGAATGGCAATGAGCAGTTCTTC. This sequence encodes CASSPIGGNGNEQFF.

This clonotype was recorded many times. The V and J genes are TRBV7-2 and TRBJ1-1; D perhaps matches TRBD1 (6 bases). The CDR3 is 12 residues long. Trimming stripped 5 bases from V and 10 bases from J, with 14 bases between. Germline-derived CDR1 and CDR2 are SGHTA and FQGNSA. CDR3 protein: CASSGTPVRAFF. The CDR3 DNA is TGTGCCAGCAGCGGGACACCCGTGAGAGCTTTCTTT.

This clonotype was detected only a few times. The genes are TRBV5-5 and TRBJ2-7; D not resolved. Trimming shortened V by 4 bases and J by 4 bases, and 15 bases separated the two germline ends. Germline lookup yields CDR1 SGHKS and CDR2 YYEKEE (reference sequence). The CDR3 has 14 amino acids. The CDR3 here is CASSPAAGRYEQYF. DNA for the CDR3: TGTGCCAGCAGCCCCGCGGCAGGCCGATACGAGCAGTACTTC.

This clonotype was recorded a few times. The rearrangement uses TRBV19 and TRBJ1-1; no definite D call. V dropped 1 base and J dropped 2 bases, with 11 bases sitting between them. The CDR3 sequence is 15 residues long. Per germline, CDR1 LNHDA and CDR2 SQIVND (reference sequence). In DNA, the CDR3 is TGTGCCAGTAGTATAGTGGGCACGACAAACACTGAAGCTTTCTTT. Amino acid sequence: CASSIVGTTNTEAFF.

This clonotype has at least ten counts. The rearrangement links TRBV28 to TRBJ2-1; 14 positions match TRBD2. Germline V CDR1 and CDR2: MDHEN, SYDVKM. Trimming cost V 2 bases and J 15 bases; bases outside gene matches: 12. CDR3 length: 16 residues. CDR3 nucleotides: TGTGCCAGCAGTTTAAGACTAGCGGGGGGGACAGCCGGGCTGTTCTTC. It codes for CASSLRLAGGTAGLFF.

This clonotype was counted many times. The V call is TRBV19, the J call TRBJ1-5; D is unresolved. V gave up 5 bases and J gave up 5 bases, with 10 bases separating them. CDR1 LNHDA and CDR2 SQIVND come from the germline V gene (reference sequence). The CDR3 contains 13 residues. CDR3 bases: TGTGCCAGTAGTTCGGTTGGAGATCAGCCCCAGCATTTT. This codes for CASSSVGDQPQHF.

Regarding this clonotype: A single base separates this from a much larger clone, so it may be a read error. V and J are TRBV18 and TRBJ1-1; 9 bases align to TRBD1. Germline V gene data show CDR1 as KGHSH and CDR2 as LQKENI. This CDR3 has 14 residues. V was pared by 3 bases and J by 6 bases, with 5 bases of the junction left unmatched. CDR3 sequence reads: CASSPGQGSAEAFF. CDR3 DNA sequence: TGTGCCAGCTCACCGGGACAGGGTTCGGCTGAAGCTTTCTTT.

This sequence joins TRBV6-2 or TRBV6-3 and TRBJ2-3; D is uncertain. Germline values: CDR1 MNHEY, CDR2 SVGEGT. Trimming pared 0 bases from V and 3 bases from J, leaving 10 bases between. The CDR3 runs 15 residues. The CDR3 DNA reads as TGTGCCAGCAGTTACTCGAGTTCATCAACAGATACGCAGTATTTT. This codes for CASSYSSSSTDTQYF.

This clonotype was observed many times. CDR3 in amino acids: CAWTSRRGEEYNEQFF. CDR3 coding DNA: TGTGCCTGGACCTCCAGGAGGGGAGAGGAGTACAATGAGCAGTTCTTC. V is TRBV30 and J is TRBJ2-1, with D perhaps matching TRBD2 (6 bases). The CDR3 is 16 residues long. The germline V and J ends were trimmed by 4 bases and 4 bases, with 20 bases remaining between them. Germline assignment: CDR1 GTSNPN and CDR2 SVGIG (reference sequence).

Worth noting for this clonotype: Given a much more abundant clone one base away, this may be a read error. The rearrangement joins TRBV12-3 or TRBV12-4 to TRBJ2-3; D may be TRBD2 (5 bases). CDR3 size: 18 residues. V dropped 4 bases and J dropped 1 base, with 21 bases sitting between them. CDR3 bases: TGTGCCAGCAGTTACTCAGCGGTTGGAGGTACGGGCACAGATACGCAGTATTTT. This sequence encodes CASSYSAVGGTGTDTQYF.

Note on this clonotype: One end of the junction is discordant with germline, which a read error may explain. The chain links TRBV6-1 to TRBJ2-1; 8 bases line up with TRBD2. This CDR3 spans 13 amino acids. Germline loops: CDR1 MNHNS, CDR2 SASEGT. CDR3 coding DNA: TGTGCCAGCAGGCCGGGAGGGCCAAATGGGCAGTTCTTC. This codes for CASRPGGPNGQFF.

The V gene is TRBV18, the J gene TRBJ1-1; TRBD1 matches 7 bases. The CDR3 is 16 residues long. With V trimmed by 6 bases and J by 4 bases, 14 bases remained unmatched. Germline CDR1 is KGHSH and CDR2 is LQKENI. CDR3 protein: CASSPTSGQTSTEAFF. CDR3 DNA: TGTGCCAGCTCCCCCACCTCGGGACAGACATCCACTGAAGCTTTCTTT.

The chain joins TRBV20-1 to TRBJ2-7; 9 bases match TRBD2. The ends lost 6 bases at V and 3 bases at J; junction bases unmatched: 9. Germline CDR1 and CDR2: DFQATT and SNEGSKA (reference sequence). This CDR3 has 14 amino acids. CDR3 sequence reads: CSAQISSGVYEQYF. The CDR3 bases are TGCAGTGCCCAGATCTCTAGCGGGGTCTACGAGCAGTACTTC.

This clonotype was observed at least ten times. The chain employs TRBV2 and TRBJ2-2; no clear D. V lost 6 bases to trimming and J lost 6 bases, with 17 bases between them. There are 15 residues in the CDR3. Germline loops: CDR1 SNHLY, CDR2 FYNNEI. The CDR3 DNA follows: TGTGCCAGCAGGAGAGGAAGCGTTCCAGCCGGGGAGCTGTTTTTT. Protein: CASRRGSVPAGELFF.

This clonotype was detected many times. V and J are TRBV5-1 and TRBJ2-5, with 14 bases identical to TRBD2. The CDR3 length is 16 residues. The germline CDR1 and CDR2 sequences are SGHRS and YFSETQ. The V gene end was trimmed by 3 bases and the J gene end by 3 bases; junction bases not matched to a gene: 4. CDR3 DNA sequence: TGCGCCAGCAGCTCCGGGACTAGCGGGAGTAAAGAGACCCAGTACTTC. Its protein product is CASSSGTSGSKETQYF.

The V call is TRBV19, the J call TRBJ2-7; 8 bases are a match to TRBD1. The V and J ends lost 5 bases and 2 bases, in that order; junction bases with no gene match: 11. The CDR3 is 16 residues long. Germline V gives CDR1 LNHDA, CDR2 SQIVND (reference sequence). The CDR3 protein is CASSSPSTGAAYEQYF. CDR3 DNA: TGTGCCAGTAGTTCGCCCTCGACAGGGGCCGCCTACGAGCAGTACTTC.

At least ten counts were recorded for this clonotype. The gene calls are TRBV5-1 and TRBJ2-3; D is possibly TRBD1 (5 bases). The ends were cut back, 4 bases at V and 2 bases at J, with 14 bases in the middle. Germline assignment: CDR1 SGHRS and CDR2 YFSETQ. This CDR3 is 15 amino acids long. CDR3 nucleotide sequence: TGCGCCAGCAGCGATCGGCAGGGCCCCACAGATACGCAGTATTTT. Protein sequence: CASSDRQGPTDTQYF.

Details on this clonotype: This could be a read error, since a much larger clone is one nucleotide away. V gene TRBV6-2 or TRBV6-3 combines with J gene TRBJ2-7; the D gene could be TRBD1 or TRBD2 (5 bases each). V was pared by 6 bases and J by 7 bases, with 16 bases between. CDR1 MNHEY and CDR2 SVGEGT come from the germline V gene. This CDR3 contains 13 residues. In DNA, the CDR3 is TGTGCCAGCAGGGAGGACAACTACAATGAGCAGTACTTC. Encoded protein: CASREDNYNEQYF.

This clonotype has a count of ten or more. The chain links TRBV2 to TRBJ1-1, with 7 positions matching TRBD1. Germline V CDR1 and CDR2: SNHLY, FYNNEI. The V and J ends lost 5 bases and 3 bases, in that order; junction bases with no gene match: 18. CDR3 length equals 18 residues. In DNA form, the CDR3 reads TGTGCCAGCAGTTTCGATGGGCAGTGGGAGGGGGCCCACACTGAAGCTTTCTTT. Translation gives CASSFDGQWEGAHTEAFF.

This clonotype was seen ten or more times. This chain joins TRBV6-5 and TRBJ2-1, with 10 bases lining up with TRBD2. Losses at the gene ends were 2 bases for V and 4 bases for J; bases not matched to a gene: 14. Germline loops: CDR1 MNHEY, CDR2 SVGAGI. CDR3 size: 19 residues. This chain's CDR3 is CASSYATSGTHGGYNEQFF. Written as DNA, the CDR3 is TGTGCCAGCAGTTACGCAACTAGCGGGACTCATGGGGGTTACAATGAGCAGTTCTTC.

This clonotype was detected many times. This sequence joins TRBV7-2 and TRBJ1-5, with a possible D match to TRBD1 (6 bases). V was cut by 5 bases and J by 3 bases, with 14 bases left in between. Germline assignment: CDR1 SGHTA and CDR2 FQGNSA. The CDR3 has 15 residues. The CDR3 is CASSARTGNNQPQHF. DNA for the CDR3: TGTGCCAGCAGCGCTAGAACAGGGAACAATCAGCCCCAGCATTTT.

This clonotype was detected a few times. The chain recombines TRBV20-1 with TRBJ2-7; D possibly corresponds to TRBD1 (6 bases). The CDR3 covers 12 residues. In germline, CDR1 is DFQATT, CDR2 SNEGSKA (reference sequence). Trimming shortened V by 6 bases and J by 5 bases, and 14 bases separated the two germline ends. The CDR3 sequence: CSAPTRGDEQYF. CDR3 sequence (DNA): TGCAGTGCCCCTACCAGGGGAGACGAGCAGTACTTC.

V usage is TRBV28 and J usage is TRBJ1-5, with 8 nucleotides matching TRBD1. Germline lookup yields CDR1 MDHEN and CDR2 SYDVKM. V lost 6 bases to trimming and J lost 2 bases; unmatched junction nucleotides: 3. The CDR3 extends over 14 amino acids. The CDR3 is CASRTGDGNQPQHF. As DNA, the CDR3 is TGTGCCAGCAGGACAGGGGACGGCAATCAGCCCCAGCATTTT.

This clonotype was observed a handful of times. The CDR3 here is CASSLGPEGTQYF. In DNA, the CDR3 is TGTGCCAGCAGCTTGGGACCCGAAGGGACCCAGTACTTC. The rearrangement uses TRBV5-5 and TRBJ2-5; D gene ambiguous. The CDR3 sequence is 13 residues long. V lost 0 bases and J lost 7, with 10 bases in between. Germline CDR1 reads SGHKS; CDR2 reads YYEKEE (reference sequence). The entire variable domain, with the rest obtained from reference TRBV5-5 and TRBJ2-5, is as follows: DAGVTQSPTHLIKTRGQQVTLRCSPISGHKSVSWYQQVLGQGPQFIFQYYEKEERGRGNFPDRFSARQFPNYSSELNVNALLLGDSALYLCASSLGPEGTQYFGPGTRLLVL.

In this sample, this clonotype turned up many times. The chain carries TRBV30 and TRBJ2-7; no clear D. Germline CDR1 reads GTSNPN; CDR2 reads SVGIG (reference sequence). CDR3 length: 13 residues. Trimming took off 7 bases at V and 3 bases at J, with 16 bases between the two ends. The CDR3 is CASTGFLYYEQYF. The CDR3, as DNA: TGTGCCTCGACCGGCTTCCTTTACTACGAGCAGTACTTC. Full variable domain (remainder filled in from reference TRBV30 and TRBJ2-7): SQTIHQWPATLVQPVGSPLSLECTVEGTSNPNLYWYRQAAGRGLQLLFYSVGIGQISSEVPQNLSASRPQDRQFILSSKKLLLSDSGFYLCASTGFLYYEQYFGPGTRLTVT.

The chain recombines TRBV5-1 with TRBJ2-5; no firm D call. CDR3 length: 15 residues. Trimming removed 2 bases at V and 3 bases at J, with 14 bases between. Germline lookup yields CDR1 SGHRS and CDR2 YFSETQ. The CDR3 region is CASSLRVGPEETQYF. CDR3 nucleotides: TGCGCCAGCAGCTTAAGGGTCGGCCCAGAAGAGACCCAGTACTTC.